Presented here are 9 T cell receptor beta chains from one specimen sequenced in a study of T cells in women clearing cervical HPV infection. The assay was immunoSEQ multiplex PCR, and TCRdb's table has in-frame clones only and misses some. The sample yields about 22,000 clones, of which the top ten take up 12%. Sequencing input: blood buffy coat. These receptor sequences come from a woman between 18 and 70 years old with a cervical HPV16 infection that either progressed to CIN3+ or cleared (not recorded which).

The CDR3 sequence is CASSPRLRYRGRDEQYF. The sequenced CDR3 bases are TGTGCCAGCAGTCCCCGACTCAGATACAGGGGTAGGGACGAG. This chain uses TRBV28 with TRBJ2-7; 7 nucleotides match TRBD1. The sequence runs out 3 residues before the end of the CDR3; the remainder is reconstructed from the germline J gene. The germline V gene has CDR1 MDHEN and CDR2 SYDVKM. The CDR3 has 17 amino acids. With 5 bases clipped from V and 5 bases from J, the junction kept 18 bases outside the gene matches.

Concerning this clone: The CDR3 extends 3 residues past the end of the read, so its final part is completed from the germline J gene. J is TRBJ2-3 and V is TRBV19, with a weak D call TRBD2 (5 bases). Germline V gene data show CDR1 as LNHDA and CDR2 as SQIVND (reference sequence). The CDR3 spans 13 residues. Partial CDR3 DNA: TGTGCCAGTAGCTTACTAGGCAATCAGCCG. This translates into CASSLLGNQP. The entire CDR3 protein is CASSLLGNQPQYF.

A word on this clone: The read ends 3 residues early relative to the CDR3; the germline J gene fills the gap. V usage is TRBV13 and J usage is TRBJ1-1, with D tentatively TRBD1 (6 bases). V was cut by 5 bases and J by 1 base, with 11 bases left in between. CDR1 and CDR2 (germline): PRHDT, FYEKMQ (reference sequence). CDR3 length: 14 residues. The sequenced part of the CDR3 DNA is TGTGCCAGCAGCCCGGAGACAGGGAACACTGAA. This encodes CASSPETGNTE. The CDR3, in full, reads CASSPETGNTEAFF.

As regards this clone: Read sequence stops 3 residues before the CDR3 end, and the germline J gene provides the missing end. This chain links TRBV5-6 with TRBJ2-4; D gene unclear. The CDR3 is made up of 13 amino acids. Germline V CDR1 and CDR2: SGHDT, YYEEEE. CDR3 bases read: TGTGCCAGCAGCTTGGAGGTTATATATGGT. This gives the protein CASSLEVIYG. Given in full, the CDR3 is CASSLEVIYGQYF.

A remark on this clone: The CDR3 goes on 3 residues after the read ends, and that part is filled in from the germline J gene. The rearrangement uses TRBV19 and TRBJ2-4; no clear D gene. V shed 7 bases and J shed 3 bases, with 13 bases lying between them. The CDR3 contains 14 residues. Germline V gene sequence: CDR1 LNHDA, CDR2 SQIVND (reference sequence). The chain's CDR3 is CASKTSSVKNIQYF. CDR3 DNA (partial): TGTGCCAGTAAGACAAGTAGTGTCAAAAACATT. Looking up the rest from reference TRBV19 and TRBJ2-4 gives the full variable domain: DGGITQSPKYLFRKEGQNVTLSCEQNLNHDAMYWYRQDPGQGLRLIYYSQIVNDFQKGDIAEGYSVSREKKESFPLTVTSAQKNPTAFYLCASKTSSVKNIQYFGAGTRLSVL.

A remark on this clone: The read terminates 3 residues before the CDR3 end, so the remaining end is supplied by the germline J gene. This chain uses TRBV30 with TRBJ1-4; D might be TRBD1 (6 bases). The germline CDR1 and CDR2 sequences are GTSNPN and SVGIG (reference sequence). This CDR3 spans 15 amino acids. The CDR3 region is CAWSVSQGHNSPLFF. The covered CDR3 bases are TGTGCCTGGAGTGTATCCCAGGGACATAATTCACCA.

In regard to this clone: The CDR3 extends 3 residues past the end of the read, so its final part is completed from the germline J gene. The identical CDR3 is also encoded by other nucleotide sequences in the sample. V usage is TRBV30 and J usage is TRBJ2-3, with D unresolved. V dropped 4 bases and J dropped 2 bases, with 13 bases sitting between them. This CDR3 is 14 amino acids long. CDR1 is GTSNPN and CDR2 is SVGIG in the germline V gene (reference sequence). CDR3 in amino acids: CAWTRQVHTDTQYF. The CDR3 bases that were read are TGTGCCTGGACGCGTCAGGTGCACACAGATACG.

As for this clone: The DNA ends 3 residues before the CDR3 does, and the rest of the CDR3 is filled in from the germline J gene. The chain carries TRBV5-4 and TRBJ2-5; D gene ambiguous. Germline V gene data show CDR1 as SGHNT and CDR2 as YYREEE (reference sequence). The CDR3 is made up of 13 amino acids. Trimming pared 2 bases from V and 2 bases from J, leaving 7 bases between. CDR3 bases read: TGTGCCAGCAGCTTTATTCCGCAAGAGACC. Translating gives CASSFIPQET. The whole CDR3 protein reads CASSFIPQETQYF. Full variable domain (missing parts from reference TRBV5-4 and TRBJ2-5): ETGVTQSPTHLIKTRGQQVTLRCSSQSGHNTVSWYQQALGQGPQFIFQYYREEENGRGNFPPRFSGLQFPNYSSELNVNALELDDSALYLCASSFIPQETQYFGPGTRLLVL.

Points on this clone: The CDR3 extends 3 residues past the end of the read, so its final part is completed from the germline J gene. V is TRBV30 and J is TRBJ2-3; 10 bases match TRBD1. CDR1 and CDR2 (germline): GTSNPN, SVGIG (reference sequence). The CDR3 has 16 residues. J was trimmed by 6 bases and V by 2 bases; bases with no gene match: 11. This chain's CDR3 is CAWSKPGQGVGDTQYF. The DNA read from the CDR3 is TGTGCCTGGAGTAAGCCAGGACAGGGGGTGGGGGATACG.